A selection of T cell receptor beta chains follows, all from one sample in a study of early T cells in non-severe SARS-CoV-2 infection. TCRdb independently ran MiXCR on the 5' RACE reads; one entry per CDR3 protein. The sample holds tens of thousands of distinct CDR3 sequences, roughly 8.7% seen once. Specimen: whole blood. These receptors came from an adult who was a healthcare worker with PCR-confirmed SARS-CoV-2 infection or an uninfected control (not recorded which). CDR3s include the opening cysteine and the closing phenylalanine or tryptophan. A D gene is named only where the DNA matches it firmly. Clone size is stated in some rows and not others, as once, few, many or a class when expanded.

TGTGCCAGCTCCGACCGGGGACTACCGAACACCGGGGAGCTGTTTTTT	CASSDRGLPNTGELFF	TRBV7-9	many	TRBD2	TRBJ2-2
TGTGCCAGCAGGCTTTACAATGAGCAGTTCTTC	CASRLYNEQFF	TRBV7-9	many	.	TRBJ2-1
TGTGCCAGCAGTTTAACGGCAGGGGCGAACACCGGGGAGCTGTTTTTT	CASSLTAGANTGELFF	TRBV27	few	.	TRBJ2-2
TGCGCCAGCAGCCAAGATAAACTAGTAGCAGATACGCAGTATTTT	CASSQDKLVADTQYF	TRBV4-3	many	.	TRBJ2-3
TGCAGCGCCTGGGGGGAGGGTACAGATACGCAGTATTTT	CSAWGEGTDTQYF	TRBV29-1	few	TRBD2	TRBJ2-3
TGTGCCAGCTCACCACCCGGCCTAGCGGGAGTCGGAAATGAGCAGTTCTTC	CASSPPGLAGVGNEQFF	TRBV18	many	TRBD2	TRBJ2-1
TGTGCCTGGAGTGTTCTGGGGAACAATGAGCAGTTCTTC	CAWSVLGNNEQFF	TRBV30	.	.	TRBJ2-1
TGTGCCAGCAGTGAACTTGCCAAGATCAGTGAGCAGTTCTTC	CASSELAKISEQFF	TRBV2	.	.	TRBJ2-1
TGTGCCAGTAGTCCCGACTCTAATTCCGGAGATACGCAGTATTTT	CASSPDSNSGDTQYF	TRBV19	many	.	TRBJ2-3
TGTGCCAGCAGCTTAATGGCGAGGGACACCATATATTTT	CASSLMARDTIYF	TRBV7-3	few	.	TRBJ1-3
TGCAGCGCCGGGACAGGATATGGCTACACCTTC	CSAGTGYGYTF	TRBV29-1	few	TRBD1	TRBJ1-2
TGTGCCAGCAGCTTTGGTAGTGGGGGAATTAATGAGCAGTTCTTC	CASSFGSGGINEQFF	TRBV5-4	many	.	TRBJ2-1
TGTGCCAGCAGCCCTACCCTTGAGGTCCGCGGGCTATACGAGCAGTACTTC	CASSPTLEVRGLYEQYF	TRBV3-1	many	.	TRBJ2-7
TGTGCCAGCAGCGCTCACGCCGGGACTAGCGGAAACAATGAGCAGTTCTTC	CASSAHAGTSGNNEQFF	TRBV9	few	TRBD2	TRBJ2-1
TGTGCCAGCAGCCGACAGGGGGCGTACGTAGAGACCCAGTACTTC	CASSRQGAYVETQYF	TRBV7-3	.	TRBD1	TRBJ2-5
TGTGCCAGCAGCCAGATAGCGGGAGAGCAGTTCTTC	CASSQIAGEQFF	TRBV3-1	.	TRBD2	TRBJ2-1
TGTGCCAGCAGTTCCCCCGAGGATGAGCAGTTCTTC	CASSSPEDEQFF	TRBV12-3/TRBV12-4	.	.	TRBJ2-1
TGTGCCAGTAGTACCAACTCCGGGACTAGGACTGAGCAGTTCTTC	CASSTNSGTRTEQFF	TRBV19	.	TRBD2	TRBJ2-1
TGTGCCAGCAGTTACTCGACAGAAGAGCAGTACTTC	CASSYSTEEQYF	TRBV6-2/TRBV6-3	.	.	TRBJ2-7
TGCAGTGCTCCGTCGGACAGGGGCTACGAGCAGTACTTC	CSAPSDRGYEQYF	TRBV20-1	few	TRBD1	TRBJ2-7
TGTGCCAGCAGCTTAACAGGGGGACGCTCTGGGGCCAACGTCCTGACTTTC	CASSLTGGRSGANVLTF	TRBV7-3	many	.	TRBJ2-6